The T cell receptor (beta chain) described here comes from a study of radiotherapy plus CTLA-4 blockade in lung cancer listed by TCRdb under 2018. For the study in its entirety: Objective responses occurred in 18% of enrolled patients, and around 29% achieved disease control.

Remarks on this clone: Its cognate antigen has yet to be identified. No clone much larger than this one lies a single base away; base qualities are absent.

CDR1 and CDR2 are read off the germline V gene as SGHTA and FQGNSA. V was cut back by 6 bases and J by 4 bases, leaving a gap of 14 bases between them. Its CDR3 holds 14 amino acids, cysteine through phenylalanine. CDR3 DNA is the only sequence kept; it has 42 bases, read in frame from the first base. The library was built by means of the immunoSEQ multiplex PCR assay. The clones in this table, taken by TCRdb from immuneACCESS, are in-frame only. Not every clone is retained; where verified, under half of the shortfall comes from an unresolved V gene, and the cause of the rest is unknown. In all, the sample holds 30,000 to 50,000 clones, and just under 80% of those were seen once. The ten largest make up more than 20% of the sample. Overall study outcomes, separate from this receptor: After treatment with radiotherapy and ipilimumab, TCR clones that originated in tumors expanded in peripheral blood. The strongest predictors of response, as reported, were early dynamic changes in blood T cell clones along with a rise in serum interferon-beta after radiation.

Focal radiation therapy combined with CTLA-4 blockade (ipilimumab) was tested in patients with chemo-refractory metastatic non-small-cell lung cancer. This material consisted of peripheral blood, taken from a patient treated with radiotherapy plus ipilimumab. The source of this sequence is a human donor with non-small cell lung cancer that progressed on radiotherapy plus ipilimumab. The chain links TRBV7-2 with TRBJ2-3; a tentative D match to TRBD2 spans 6 bases. The DNA is as follows: TGTGCCAGCAGTCCGGGACTCCCTGCAGATACGCAGTATTTT. The translation is CASSPGLPADTQYF.